This T cell receptor beta chain is drawn from a study of CD4 and CD8 cells across lung adenocarcinoma regions. Localized lung adenocarcinoma, a non-small cell lung cancer, affected the donors. In TCRdb, the PCR reads were re-called with MiXCR into one record per CDR3 protein. The sample shows approximately 12,000 distinct CDR3 sequences, about 50% of them seen only once. The CDR3 spans 15 residues. Trimming pared 8 bases from V and 5 bases from J, leaving 22 bases between. CDR1 and CDR2 (germline): MNHNS, SASEGT. Sample: CD8+ T cells from the center of a lung tumor. This receptor was obtained from a female donor with lung adenocarcinoma. The CD4 and CD8 labels of this study may be unreliable. This chain uses TRBV6-1 with TRBJ2-7; D might be TRBD2 (5 bases). The DNA for the CDR3 is TGTGCCAGCTATAAGACTAACGGGGTAACGGACGAGCAGTACTTC. Protein sequence: CASYKTNGVTDEQYF.